A single sample gave rise to the 10 T cell receptor beta chains below, sequenced in a study of T cells after yellow fever vaccination. Using its own MiXCR run on the 5' RACE reads, TCRdb lists one record per CDR3 protein. The table lists about 400,000 distinct CDR3 sequences, around 10% of them singletons. This material consisted of PBMCs, taken on the day of the first yellow fever vaccination. All receptors derive from a man younger than 30 who received the YFV17D yellow fever vaccine.

This clonotype has at least ten counts. J is TRBJ1-1 and V is TRBV6-5; D is ambiguous. From germline, CDR1 is MNHEY and CDR2 SVGAGI. CDR3 length: 13 amino acids. V dropped 8 bases and J dropped 2 bases, with 12 bases sitting between them. The DNA of the CDR3 is TGTGCCAGCCGATGGGCAGGCAACACTGAAGCTTTCTTT. This gives the protein CASRWAGNTEAFF.

This clonotype was recorded a few times. This chain uses TRBV12-3 or TRBV12-4 with TRBJ1-2; D not certain. This CDR3 contains 15 residues. With 5 bases removed from V and 6 bases from J, the gap between germline ends came to 19 bases. The CDR3 loop is CASSPRRAGPHGYTF. Written as DNA, the CDR3 is TGTGCCAGCAGTCCCCGGAGGGCCGGTCCCCATGGCTACACCTTC.

This clonotype occurred a few times. Since a much larger clone is just one base distant, this may be a read error. This rearrangement joins TRBV18 to TRBJ1-5; D remains unclear. The length of the CDR3 is 14 residues. CDR1 KGHSH and CDR2 LQKENI come from the germline V gene. CDR3 in amino acids: CPSSPEHSNQPQHF. DNA for the CDR3: TGTCCCAGCTCGCCCGAGCATAGCAATCAGCCCCAGCATTTT.

This sequence joins TRBV7-2 and TRBJ2-5; D might be TRBD2 (7 bases). Looked up from germline, CDR1 is SGHTA and CDR2 is FQGNSA. V gave up 5 bases and J gave up 3 bases, with 10 bases separating them. CDR3 length: 13 amino acids. In DNA form, the CDR3 reads TGTGCCAGCAGCCGAGGGGGGGAAGAGACCCAGTACTTC. It is translated as CASSRGGEETQYF.

This clonotype has just a few counts. This chain joins TRBV5-4 and TRBJ2-3, with D possibly TRBD2 on 7 matching bases. CDR1 and CDR2 from the germline V gene are SGHNT and YYREEE (reference sequence). CDR3 length: 14 residues. Trimming took 7 bases from V and 5 from J, leaving 17 bases between them. CDR3 DNA: TGTGCCAGCCCTTCCCGGGGGGCTGAAGATACGCAGTATTTT. The encoded protein is CASPSRGAEDTQYF. The whole variable domain, remainder taken from reference TRBV5-4 and TRBJ2-3, is ETGVTQSPTHLIKTRGQQVTLRCSSQSGHNTVSWYQQALGQGPQFIFQYYREEENGRGNFPPRFSGLQFPNYSSELNVNALELDDSALYLCASPSRGAEDTQYFGPGTRLTVL.

This clonotype has just a few counts. The chain has TRBV25-1 and TRBJ1-6; D remains unclear. Germline V lookup: CDR1 MGHDK, CDR2 SYGVNS. The CDR3 spans 13 residues. Trimming shortened V by 6 bases and J by 10 bases, and 13 bases separated the two germline ends. The CDR3 DNA is TGTGCCAGCAGGACCGTGCCGGGGTCACCCCTCCACTTT. It specifies CASRTVPGSPLHF.

This clonotype showed up just a few times. This rearrangement joins TRBV2 to TRBJ1-5; tentatively, D is TRBD1 (6 bases). The CDR3 consists of 13 residues. V lost 7 bases and J 3 bases, leaving 10 bases between the germline ends. CDR1 and CDR2 from the germline V gene are SNHLY and FYNNEI. CDR3 sequence reads: CASKRDTNQPQHF. Written as DNA, the CDR3 is TGTGCCAGCAAAAGGGACACCAATCAGCCCCAGCATTTT.

This clonotype appeared a few times. V gene TRBV6-5 combines with J gene TRBJ1-1; D not resolved. This CDR3 has 14 residues. Per the germline V gene, CDR1 is MNHEY and CDR2 is SVGAGI. The V and J ends lost 0 bases and 6 bases respectively, with 11 bases between them. The CDR3 loop is CASSYSMTRPEAFF. Here the CDR3 DNA reads TGTGCCAGCAGTTACTCGATGACCAGGCCTGAAGCTTTCTTT.

The genes are TRBV5-1 and TRBJ2-5; D gene ambiguous. The CDR3 totals 13 residues. Looked up from germline, CDR1 is SGHRS and CDR2 is YFSETQ. V was cut by 3 bases and J by 4 bases, with 10 bases left in between. CDR3 bases: TGCGCCAGCAGCTATGACAACCTAGAGACCCAGTACTTC. Encoded protein: CASSYDNLETQYF.

This clonotype was counted between two and nine times. In DNA, the CDR3 is TGTGCCAGCTCAGGACAGGGAGCGTACTCCTACAATGAGCAGTTCTTC. Translated: CASSGQGAYSYNEQFF. The chain combines TRBV18 with TRBJ2-1; 8 bases map to TRBD1. Unmatched junction bases numbered 6, after V lost 5 bases and J lost 0 bases. This CDR3 is built from 16 residues. The germline V gene encodes CDR1 KGHSH and CDR2 LQKENI.